The clone carrying this T cell receptor beta chain showed up just once. Its antigen remains unidentified. Since a much larger clone is just one base distant, this may be a read error. This sample is drawn from a study of blood T cells in healthy people across ages. Study findings and constraints: PBMCs were not sorted, which prevented a conclusive comparison of naive versus antigen-experienced cells. The recorded TCR beta diversity per million T cells decreased in a roughly linear manner with age. A greater number of naive CD4+ cells and higher diversity distinguished long-lived donors from aged donors.

CDR3 length: 15 residues. The ends were cut back, 11 bases at V and 4 bases at J, with 22 bases in the middle. Germline CDR1 and CDR2: WSHSY and SAAADI. Sample-barcoded 5' priming and a J-beta primer mix drove a second PCR of about 6 to 12 cycles. One entry per CDR3 protein results from TCRdb running MiXCR on the 5' RACE reads. The sample records some 900,000 distinct CDR3 sequences, about 28% being singletons. The clonotype was recovered from a woman aged 80 or over in good health. The sequenced sample was blood. This chain joins TRBV10-2 and TRBJ2-3, with TRBD2 as a possible D gene (5 bases). CDR3 sequence: CAVDRADSPPDTQYF. CDR3 DNA sequence: TGCGCCGTTGACCGAGCGGACTCTCCCCCAGATACGCAGTATTTT.